The 6 T cell receptor beta chains in this list originate from one sample, sequenced in a study of cytomegalovirus exposure and HLA in healthy donors. In the PCR, 60 Vbeta and 13 Jbeta primers were used. Assay used: immunoSEQ multiplex PCR; TCRdb lists only in-frame clones, some missing. Among 200,000 to 250,000 clones listed, almost 70% were seen once. Sequencing input: PBMCs. These receptors all stem from a man aged 35 to 55 in good health and CMV-seropositive.

The chain carries TRBV4-1 and TRBJ1-1; 7 positions match TRBD1. The junction had 9 bases not matched to a gene; V was cut back by 4 bases and J by 1 base. From germline, CDR1 is MGHRA and CDR2 YSYEKL. This CDR3 region has 16 residues. DNA for the CDR3: TGCGCCAGCAGCCCCGTCGACAGGGTATGGAACACTGAAGCTTTCTTT. This translates into CASSPVDRVWNTEAFF.

V is TRBV29-1 and J is TRBJ2-1, with D possibly being TRBD2 (6 bases). V was clipped by 2 bases and J by 8 bases, with 10 bases between them. Germline values: CDR1 SQVTM, CDR2 ANQGSEA. The length of the CDR3 is 12 residues. The CDR3 region has the DNA TGCAGCGTTGAACAGGGAGGCGATGAGCAGTTCTTC. This encodes CSVEQGGDEQFF.

This clone was seen a few times. The chain couples TRBV2 to TRBJ1-4; 7 bases align to TRBD1. CDR1 and CDR2 from the germline V gene are SNHLY and FYNNEI. There are 13 residues in the CDR3. The ends lost 6 bases at V and 3 bases at J; junction bases unmatched: 1. DNA for the CDR3: TGTGCCAGCAGGGGGACAGCTAATGAAAAACTGTTTTTT. It specifies CASRGTANEKLFF.

The genes are TRBV6-1 and TRBJ1-1; TRBD1 is a possible D gene (5 bases). This CDR3 region has 13 residues. Germline V gene data show CDR1 as MNHNS and CDR2 as SASEGT. V was pared by 6 bases and J by 1 base, with 9 bases between. Here the CDR3 reads CASREGRNTEAFF. CDR3 nucleotides: TGTGCCAGCAGGGAGGGGCGGAACACTGAAGCTTTCTTT.

This CDR3 reads CASSLTGENSPLHF. The DNA of the CDR3 is TGTGCCAGCAGCCTGACAGGGGAAAATTCACCCCTCCACTTT. This chain uses TRBV5-8 with TRBJ1-6, with 8 bases lining up with TRBD1. Germline V gene data show CDR1 as SGHTS and CDR2 as YDEGEE. The length of the CDR3 is 14 residues. V shed 4 bases, J shed 7 bases, and the junction held 4 bases outside the gene matches.

This clone was observed a handful of times. This chain joins TRBV6-5 and TRBJ1-1; weak D call: TRBD1 (5 bases). Trimming took 11 bases from V and 5 from J, leaving 18 bases between them. The germline CDR1 and CDR2 sequences are MNHEY and SVGAGI. The CDR3 contains 13 residues. The CDR3 protein is CAASEGLYTEAFF. CDR3 sequence (DNA): TGTGCCGCCTCGGAGGGGTTATATACTGAAGCTTTCTTT.